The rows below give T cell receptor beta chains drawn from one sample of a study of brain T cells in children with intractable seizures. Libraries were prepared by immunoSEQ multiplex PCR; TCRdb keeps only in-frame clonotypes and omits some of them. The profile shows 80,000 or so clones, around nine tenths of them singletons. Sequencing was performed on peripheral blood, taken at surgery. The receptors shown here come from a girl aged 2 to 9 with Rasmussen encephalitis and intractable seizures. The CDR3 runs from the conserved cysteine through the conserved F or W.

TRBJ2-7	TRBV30	CAWSAGTFSSYEQYF
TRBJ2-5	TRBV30	CAWSTGGMRQETQYF
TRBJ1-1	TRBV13	CASSLGAGQGAVRAEAFF
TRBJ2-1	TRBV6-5	CASSYGIGGPYNEQFF
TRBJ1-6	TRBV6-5	CASSYLNGSPLHF
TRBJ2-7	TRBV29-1	CSALPGGSYEQYF
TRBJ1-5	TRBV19	CASSSWTGDSNQPQHF
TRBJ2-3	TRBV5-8	CASSMRREGGTDTQYF
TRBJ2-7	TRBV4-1	CASSQRPRTGEIPYEQYF
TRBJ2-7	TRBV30	CAWSRGQGAGEQYF
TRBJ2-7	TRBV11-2	CASSRMGNEQYF
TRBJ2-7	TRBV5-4	CASSLAGASSYEQYF
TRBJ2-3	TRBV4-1	CASSQGEAAGRWDTQYF
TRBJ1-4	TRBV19	CASSRGGIATNEKLFF
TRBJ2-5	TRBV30	CAWGGRETQYF